This T cell receptor beta chain was recorded in a study of blood T cells in healthy people across ages (dated by TCRdb to 2013 to 2016). Study-level background: Template switching captured roughly one uniquely barcoded TCR beta cDNA molecule per two T cells in model experiments. Using deep sequencing normalized with unique cDNA molecular identifiers, the study measured how TCR beta repertoire diversity changes with age. For two donors (one aged 18 to 29 and one aged 80 or older), the study analyzed two additional independent replicas of 1 million unique cDNA reads from the same blood draw. Four age groups were formed from the donors: young (average roughly 16 years), middle-aged (approximately 40), aged (over 55) and long-lived (approximately 80). To avoid experimental bias, donors of different ages were distributed randomly across sequencing lanes.

The approximately 40 donors, aged about 6 to 100 years, were systemically healthy Caucasian individuals from Russia. Each donor gave approximately 9.3 milliliters of peripheral blood, collected into EDTA-treated Vacutainer tubes. PBMCs were isolated by Ficoll-Paque density-gradient centrifugation, with at least 6 million obtained per sample. Total RNA was extracted from PBMCs with Trizol reagent, with at least 5 micrograms obtained per sample. The percentages of naive CD45RAhigh/CD27high T cells were determined by flow cytometry on a PBMC aliquot from every donor. This clonotype was seen more than once but under ten times. The target of this receptor is not known. No qualities accompany the bases; no much larger clone lies one base away. The germline V gene specifies MNHEY as CDR1 and SVGAGI as CDR2. Measured from the cysteine to the phenylalanine, the CDR3 is 15 residues long. The only DNA kept is the CDR3, 45 bases in frame from the first base.

What the study reported, not specific to this receptor: Compared with the aged group, more naive CD4+ T cells, fewer expanded clones and increased TCR diversity were shown by the long-lived group, suggesting age selection. Because profiling used bulk unsorted PBMCs, naive and antigen-experienced compartments could not be compared conclusively. As age increased, observed TCR beta diversity per million T cells dropped in a roughly linear way, and a significant reduction was already evident by age 40. Estimates of total diversity based on one million sequenced T cells were regarded as lower bounds and as underestimates. Because the CMV infection status of the donors was unknown, age-related changes in expanded clonotypes may potentially have been confounded. There was a strong correlation between observed TCR beta diversity and the percentage of naive T cells measured by flow cytometry.

Preparation of the library involved 5' RACE. Sequenced using an Illumina HiSeq 2500. A second PCR of about 7 to 12 cycles was performed with a sample-barcoded 5' primer and a J-beta primer mix. A unique molecular identifier was introduced onto each TCR beta cDNA molecule by a template-switch 5' adaptor carrying 12 random nucleotides. At least 2.5 million CDR3-containing paired-end reads were obtained from each sample. First-strand cDNA synthesis was performed from all RNA using the Mint cDNA synthesis kit, with priming by a TRBC-specific oligonucleotide. After uracil-DNA glycosylase treatment, a first 18-cycle PCR used universal primers M1SS and BC2_uni_R on all cDNA. The authors' analysis ran thus. For normalization, 1 million high-quality reads, each with a distinct molecular identifier, were randomly selected from each sample. Instead of being binned into consensus sequences, reads with shared molecular identifiers were discarded. MiTCR, with a Q25 quality threshold and the strictest error-elimination algorithm, was used for CDR3 identification, clonotype clustering and error correction. Lower-bound total TCR beta diversity was estimated with a nonparametric unseen species model using Euler transformation. Through fastp at Q25 and MiXCR, TCRdb rebuilt clones from the public reads, retaining in-frame beta chains. Entries are consolidated by CDR3 protein sequence, retaining the most common genes and DNA. The V and J calls follow TCRdb's processing rather than the paper's. For this sample the table gives about 570,000 distinct CDR3 sequences, of which approximately 25% were detected only once. The ten top clones hold under 20% of the sample.

The sequencing input was blood. In this chain, TRBV6-5 is recombined with TRBJ2-5, with 7 bases aligning to TRBD2. The DNA matches TRBJ2-1 better at its end, which makes the J call doubtful. The source of this sequence is a woman between 65 and 79 years old in good health. Here is the DNA: TGTGCCAGCAGTTACTCGGGGGGGAGTTCTGGGGAGCAGTTCTTC. The translation is CASSYSGGSSGEQFF.